This is a list of T cell receptor beta chains from one sample in a study of CD8 T cells in ankylosing spondylitis. TCRdb redid the calling of the 5' RACE reads with MiXCR, one entry per CDR3 protein. The repertoire holds around 340,000 distinct CDR3 sequences, with about 15% as singletons. What was sequenced was blood, either unsorted or a sorted T cell fraction (not recorded which). The receptors come from a male donor with ankylosing spondylitis or in good health (not recorded which). CDR3s include the opening cysteine and the closing phenylalanine or tryptophan. A D gene is named only where the DNA matches it firmly. Part of the rows lack a size; the others show once, few, many or a class for expanded clones.

J: TRBJ2-4; size: -; V: TRBV9; D: -; DNA: TGTGCCAGCAGCGTAGCTCGAGATTCCGGGGGAGCCAAAAACATTCAGTACTTC; CDR3: CASSVARDSGGAKNIQYF
J: TRBJ2-3; size: -; V: TRBV20-1; D: -; DNA: TGCGCCGCGGGCTCCACAGATACGCAGTATTTT; CDR3: CAAGSTDTQYF
J: TRBJ2-4; size: few; V: TRBV11-2; D: -; DNA: TGTGCCAGCAGCCCGCAGGGTAGGGGACACAATCAGTACTTC; CDR3: CASSPQGRGHNQYF
J: TRBJ2-7; size: few; V: TRBV18; D: -; DNA: TGTGCCAGCTCACTTACTACAGGGTCTGGGGAGCAGTACTTC; CDR3: CASSLTTGSGEQYF
J: TRBJ1-2; size: few; V: TRBV5-1; D: TRBD1; DNA: TGCGCCAGCAGCTTCGGGACAGGCCTAGCTGTTTATGGCTACACCTTC; CDR3: CASSFGTGLAVYGYTF
J: TRBJ2-2; size: few; V: TRBV7-7; D: -; DNA: TGTGCCACTACCGAGCCAGGGGTCACCGGGGAGCTGTTTTTT; CDR3: CATTEPGVTGELFF
J: TRBJ1-4; size: many; V: TRBV10-3; D: TRBD1; DNA: TGTGCCGCCGCCGGGACAGAAGACGAAAAACTGTTTTTT; CDR3: CAAAGTEDEKLFF
J: TRBJ2-3; size: few; V: TRBV20-1; D: TRBD2; DNA: TGCAGTGCTACGGGACTAGCGGACCTTAAGGATACGCAGTATTTT; CDR3: CSATGLADLKDTQYF
J: TRBJ1-2; size: many; V: TRBV29-1; D: TRBD1; DNA: TGCAGCGGCGGAGGGACAGGGGTCTATGGCTACACCTTC; CDR3: CSGGGTGVYGYTF
J: TRBJ2-4; size: -; V: TRBV5-1; D: TRBD2; DNA: TGCGCCAGCAGCTTGGAGGGCGGGAGCCCAGCCAAAAACATTCAGTACTTC; CDR3: CASSLEGGSPAKNIQYF
J: TRBJ1-1; size: -; V: TRBV6-1; D: -; DNA: TGTGCCAGCAAGTCAGGGAGGAACACTGAAGCTTTCTTT; CDR3: CASKSGRNTEAFF
J: TRBJ2-1; size: -; V: TRBV6-1; D: TRBD1; DNA: TGTGCCAGCAGTCCCCCGGGACAGGGTTCGTGGGAGCAGTTCTTC; CDR3: CASSPPGQGSWEQFF
J: TRBJ1-5; size: -; V: TRBV5-1; D: TRBD1; DNA: TGCGCCAGCAGCCCCGGGACAGGGGGCGCGGACCAGCCCCAGCATTTT; CDR3: CASSPGTGGADQPQHF
J: TRBJ2-1; size: -; V: TRBV9; D: TRBD2; DNA: TGTGCCAGCAGCGACGGACTAGCCACCTCGAATGAGCAGTTCTTC; CDR3: CASSDGLATSNEQFF
J: TRBJ2-1; size: -; V: TRBV7-2; D: TRBD2; DNA: TGTGCCGCGTCAGCGGGGGGGAGGGTAAATGAGCAGTTCTTC; CDR3: CAASAGGRVNEQFF
J: TRBJ2-7; size: -; V: TRBV4-1; D: -; DNA: TGCGCCAGCAGCCAACGGGTCTCCTACGAGCAGTACTTC; CDR3: CASSQRVSYEQYF
J: TRBJ2-7; size: -; V: TRBV6-5; D: -; DNA: TGTGCCAGCAGTTACTCGGGGGGGGCGGGGATCTACGAGCAGTACTTC; CDR3: CASSYSGGAGIYEQYF
J: TRBJ1-2; size: -; V: TRBV15; D: TRBD1; DNA: TGTGCCACCAGCAGGGGGACAGCTCCTAACTATGGCTACACCTTC; CDR3: CATSRGTAPNYGYTF
J: TRBJ1-5; size: -; V: TRBV6-1; D: -; DNA: TGTGCCAGCAGTGGCAACAGCGGGAATAGCAATCAGCCCCAGCATTTT; CDR3: CASSGNSGNSNQPQHF
J: TRBJ2-2; size: -; V: TRBV7-9; D: -; DNA: TGTGCCAGCAGCTTAGCGATGGGGGGTGCCGGGGAGCTGTTTTTT; CDR3: CASSLAMGGAGELFF
J: TRBJ2-5; size: many; V: TRBV15; D: -; DNA: TGTGCCACCAGCAGAACAGGGTTTGGAGAGACCCAGTACTTC; CDR3: CATSRTGFGETQYF
J: TRBJ1-2; size: few; V: TRBV29-1; D: TRBD1; DNA: TGCAGCGTTGAGCCCTCCGGGACAGGGAAGGTTGGCTACACCTTC; CDR3: CSVEPSGTGKVGYTF
J: TRBJ1-1; size: -; V: TRBV12-3/TRBV12-4; D: -; DNA: TGTGCCAGCAGTTTTCTGCCCTTATCGGATAACACTGAAGCTTTCTTT; CDR3: CASSFLPLSDNTEAFF
J: TRBJ1-2; size: -; V: TRBV29-1; D: -; DNA: TGCAGCGTTGAATGGCGCCTTCTCGGCTACACCTTC; CDR3: CSVEWRLLGYTF
J: TRBJ2-7; size: -; V: TRBV12-3/TRBV12-4; D: -; DNA: TGTGCCAGCAGTTTTTGGACAGCTCGCCTAGACTACGAGCAGTACTTC; CDR3: CASSFWTARLDYEQYF
J: TRBJ2-3; size: -; V: TRBV15; D: -; DNA: TGTGCCACCAGCAGAGAGGGGGCGGGCTACACAGATACGCAGTATTTT; CDR3: CATSREGAGYTDTQYF
J: TRBJ2-3; size: few; V: TRBV6-1; D: -; DNA: TGTGCCAGCAGGCCCCCCGGGGGCACAGATACGCAGTATTTT; CDR3: CASRPPGGTDTQYF
J: TRBJ2-1; size: -; V: TRBV14; D: TRBD1; DNA: TGTGCCAGCAGTCCCAACAGGGGGAATGAGCAGTTCTTC; CDR3: CASSPNRGNEQFF
J: TRBJ2-1; size: -; V: TRBV12-3/TRBV12-4; D: -; DNA: TGTGCCAGCAGCACCAACCTCAGGGAGCAGTTCTTC; CDR3: CASSTNLREQFF
J: TRBJ2-2; size: -; V: TRBV5-1; D: -; DNA: TGCGCCAGCAGCTTGTACGGGGGTGACGGGGAGCTGTTTTTT; CDR3: CASSLYGGDGELFF
J: TRBJ2-3; size: many; V: TRBV28; D: TRBD1; DNA: TGTGCCAGCAGTTTGGGCAGGGGGTTTGATACGCAGTATTTT; CDR3: CASSLGRGFDTQYF
J: TRBJ2-3; size: few; V: TRBV10-1; D: -; DNA: TGCGCCAGCAGTGCCGGTCTCGGCGGCGCAGATACGCAGTATTTT; CDR3: CASSAGLGGADTQYF
J: TRBJ2-1; size: -; V: TRBV27; D: -; DNA: TGTGCCAGCAGTACCTACCCGGGAGAGCAGTTCTTC; CDR3: CASSTYPGEQFF
J: TRBJ2-7; size: few; V: TRBV4-1; D: TRBD2; DNA: TGCGCCAGCAGCCAAGAGGTGGTGGTTAGCGGGGGAGTCGAGCAGTACTTC; CDR3: CASSQEVVVSGGVEQYF
J: TRBJ1-5; size: -; V: TRBV19; D: -; DNA: TGTGCCAGTCTGGGGGTTCCATCGAATCAGCCCCAGCATTTT; CDR3: CASLGVPSNQPQHF
J: TRBJ2-7; size: -; V: TRBV20-1; D: -; DNA: TGCAGTGCTAGCCCACCGTACGGGGCCGACGAGCAGTACTTC; CDR3: CSASPPYGADEQYF
J: TRBJ2-1; size: many; V: TRBV12-3/TRBV12-4; D: TRBD1; DNA: TGTGCCAGCAGTGTAGGACAGGGTTCCTACAATGAGCAGTTCTTC; CDR3: CASSVGQGSYNEQFF